This T cell receptor (beta chain) appears in the sequencing data of a study of shared clonotypes between healthy human individuals. Study-wide results and caveats: Sampling involved blood alone; tissue repertoires likely differ.

Sequenced by immunoSEQ multiplex PCR; TCRdb stores in-frame clones only, minus some. The sample carries 490,000 or so clones, less than 80% recorded once. The CDR3 loop spans 16 amino acids. CDR1 is SGHDN, CDR2 FVKESK, per germline. The V gene lost 4 bases and the J gene lost 4 bases, with 16 bases spanning the gap. Comment on this clone: Antigen: not known.

The sample was PBMCs. The gene calls are TRBV14 and TRBJ1-4, with D perhaps matching TRBD1 (6 bases). The TCR was taken from a middle-aged woman in good health. Some clones in this sample may be carry-over from other donors' samples. The CDR3 loop reads CASSLKGGLLNEKLFF. CDR3 DNA: TGTGCCAGCAGCCTCAAAGGGGGGCTTCTTAATGAAAAACTGTTTTTT.